These T cell receptor beta chains were read from a single sample in a study of blood T cell repertoires in COVID-19. TCRdb's table, derived via immunoSEQ multiplex PCR, lists solely in-frame clones and lacks some. The sample includes about 64,000 clones, 65% to 80% of them seen just once. The sample consisted of peripheral blood. The receptors derive from a human donor in a cohort sampled during active COVID-19. The CDR3 runs from the conserved cysteine through the conserved F or W. The size entry is marked missing in some rows and otherwise reads once, few, many or a size class.

v_call: TRBV4-1
clone_size: few
cdr3_aa: CASSQDRGDRRSEQFF

v_call: TRBV7-3
clone_size: .
cdr3_aa: CASSLDSSTGELFF

v_call: TRBV19
clone_size: .
cdr3_aa: CASSISAGLEQYF

v_call: TRBV7-9
clone_size: .
cdr3_aa: CASSLVVSHTGELFF

v_call: TRBV28
clone_size: .
cdr3_aa: CASSSVVGGAYEQYF

v_call: TRBV6-5
clone_size: .
cdr3_aa: CASSYLGGVNTEAFF

v_call: TRBV15
clone_size: once
cdr3_aa: CATSRYRTGTGELFF

v_call: TRBV9
clone_size: .
cdr3_aa: CASSVGSSSYNEQFF

v_call: TRBV25-1
clone_size: .
cdr3_aa: CASHRQGRSEKLFF

v_call: TRBV25-1
clone_size: .
cdr3_aa: CASSEYMGRDSMGEQFF

v_call: TRBV7-8
clone_size: .
cdr3_aa: CASSSPASGTRSGELFF

v_call: TRBV3-1/TRBV3-2
clone_size: .
cdr3_aa: CASSPPAGGGYTF

v_call: TRBV7-9
clone_size: once
cdr3_aa: CASSWSGGSSYEQYF

v_call: TRBV18
clone_size: .
cdr3_aa: CASSPLLAPGPEGTQYF

v_call: TRBV11-2
clone_size: .
cdr3_aa: CASSFETGVLYEQYF

v_call: TRBV7-9
clone_size: .
cdr3_aa: CASSPSGQGRMETQYF

v_call: TRBV2
clone_size: .
cdr3_aa: CASSGQGGTGELFF

v_call: TRBV4-1
clone_size: .
cdr3_aa: CASSPVIVREGREARGNEQFF

v_call: TRBV7-2
clone_size: few
cdr3_aa: CASSPQGGDREQFF

v_call: TRBV27
clone_size: .
cdr3_aa: CASSFGLAGYYEQYF

v_call: TRBV7-2
clone_size: .
cdr3_aa: CASSFKDHYPSGRAYEQYF

v_call: TRBV24-1
clone_size: few
cdr3_aa: CATSDGGRGSYEQYF

v_call: TRBV4-1
clone_size: .
cdr3_aa: CASSQAGQGEHIQYF

v_call: TRBV18
clone_size: .
cdr3_aa: CASSRYTGTGGRQSSREQYF

v_call: TRBV19
clone_size: .
cdr3_aa: CASSIFPSGGSYNEQFF

v_call: TRBV10-3
clone_size: once
cdr3_aa: CATLDFDRVPYGYTF

v_call: TRBV21-1
clone_size: .
cdr3_aa: CASSPGTGGFCTEAFF

v_call: TRBV6-5
clone_size: .
cdr3_aa: CASSSTSSGRWETQYF

v_call: TRBV5-6
clone_size: .
cdr3_aa: CASSRGTGNKYEQYF

v_call: TRBV2
clone_size: .
cdr3_aa: CASRTGGTWSNQPQHF

v_call: TRBV18
clone_size: once
cdr3_aa: CASSPPGGKETQYF

v_call: TRBV9
clone_size: .
cdr3_aa: CASSVRRTGVDEQFF

v_call: TRBV10-3
clone_size: .
cdr3_aa: CAISDPGQGYNEQFF

v_call: TRBV12-3/TRBV12-4
clone_size: few
cdr3_aa: CASTPRDEQFF

v_call: TRBV7-2
clone_size: .
cdr3_aa: CASSLLDRGRSPLHF

v_call: TRBV4-1
clone_size: .
cdr3_aa: CASSQDSLAGGAETQYF

v_call: TRBV5-1
clone_size: .
cdr3_aa: CASSNGLPRPYEQYF

v_call: TRBV9
clone_size: once
cdr3_aa: CASSIGTGRNEQFF

v_call: TRBV7-5
clone_size: .
cdr3_aa: CARSSIRGGWREVYNEQFF

v_call: TRBV10-2
clone_size: .
cdr3_aa: CASSRTGSYGYTF

v_call: TRBV3-1/TRBV3-2
clone_size: few
cdr3_aa: CASSPSGVNYGYTF

v_call: TRBV27
clone_size: .
cdr3_aa: CASSPSIAGVQGEQFF

v_call: TRBV21-1
clone_size: .
cdr3_aa: CASIGPSGRTNTGELFF

v_call: TRBV6-4
clone_size: .
cdr3_aa: CASRRDRDTTGELFF

v_call: TRBV10-3
clone_size: .
cdr3_aa: CAISGLAGGSADTQYF